Sequencing of this T cell receptor (beta chain) was carried out in a study of T cells after yellow fever vaccination. Via MiXCR, TCRdb re-called the 5' RACE reads, giving one row per CDR3 protein. The sample includes a few hundred thousand distinct CDR3 sequences, about 4% of them seen just once. This clonotype was seen ten or more times. This clonotype originated in a man between 18 and 35 years old who received the YFV17D yellow fever vaccine. This specimen was PBMCs, taken 5 days after the yellow fever booster vaccination.

In DNA form, the CDR3 reads TGTGCCAGCAGTTCGGGACTAGTCCCAGATACGCAGTATTTT. Amino acids: CASSSGLVPDTQYF. The chain is built from TRBV7-2 and TRBJ2-3, with 8 bases fitting TRBD2. Germline loops: CDR1 SGHTA, CDR2 FQGNSA. CDR3 length: 14 amino acids. The junction had 6 bases not matched to a gene; V was cut back by 6 bases and J by 4 bases. The full variable domain, completed using reference TRBV7-2 and TRBJ2-3, is GAGVSQSPSNKVTEKGKDVELRCDPISGHTALYWYRQSLGQGLEFLIYFQGNSAPDKSGLPSDRFSAERTGGSVSTLTIQRTQQEDSAVYLCASSSGLVPDTQYFGPGTRLTVL.